This entry features one T cell receptor (beta chain) sequence. This sample stems from a study of Ad26.COV2.S vaccination and SARS-CoV-2 variants. Whole-study context: Once, or twice with 56 days between doses, Ad26.COV2.S was given intramuscularly.

V was trimmed by 1 base and J by 4 bases, leaving 8 bases between them. The CDR3 has 13 amino acids. CDR1 is SGHAT, CDR2 FQNNGV, per germline. Method: immunoSEQ multiplex PCR; TCRdb's copy keeps in-frame clones and lacks some. The profile shows about 350,000 clones, approximately 86% of them singletons. This sample's treatment: over 15 received Ad26.COV2.S at low or high dose, single or two shots; a few received placebo; per-sample allocation not given. It was on day 63 after the first vaccine or placebo injection that samples were taken. This receptor was obtained from a person aged 18 to 59 who received the Ad26.COV2.S COVID-19 vaccine or a placebo. Specimen: peripheral blood, collected in a trial of Ad26.COV2.S vaccine versus placebo. V usage is TRBV11-2 and J usage is TRBJ2-7; D ambiguous. CDR3 bases: TGTGCCAGCAGCTTAGGAGCCACGTACGAGCAGTACTTC. Encoded protein: CASSLGATYEQYF.